These 9 T cell receptor beta chains were all obtained from the same sample, sequenced in a study of response to subunit inactivated influenza vaccine. TCRdb re-derived calls from the RT-PCR reads in MiXCR, one entry per CDR3 protein. The sample has 800,000 to 1,000,000 distinct CDR3 sequences, 21% seen once; the top ten hold about 10%. The sample was PBMCs from blood, taken around 5 days after vaccination. The origin of the receptors is a man aged 50 to 59 who received an inactivated influenza vaccine.

The J gene is TRBJ2-7, the V gene TRBV12-3 or TRBV12-4; the D is unclear. The ends were cut back, 1 base at V and 1 base at J, with 8 bases in the middle. CDR3 length: 14 residues. The CDR3 here is CASSLDQHSYEQYF. The CDR3 coding sequence is TGTGCCAGCAGTTTAGATCAACATTCCTACGAGCAGTACTTC.

V gene TRBV20-1 combines with J gene TRBJ1-2; maybe TRBD1 (6 bases). Per germline, CDR1 DFQATT and CDR2 SNEGSKA (reference sequence). The CDR3 runs 15 residues. The V and J ends lost 0 bases and 4 bases respectively, with 15 bases between them. The CDR3 DNA is TGCAGTGCTAGAGAACCCGGGGGCACAGGCTATGGCTACACCTTC. Its translation is CSAREPGGTGYGYTF.

This clonotype occurred a few times. The chain uses TRBV12-3 or TRBV12-4 and TRBJ2-1, with TRBD1 matching 12 bases. V shed 5 bases, J shed 8 bases, and the junction held 4 bases outside the gene matches. CDR3 length equals 14 residues. Here the CDR3 DNA reads TGTGCCAGCAGTCCGGGACAGGGGGCCGATGAGCAGTTCTTC. Encoded protein: CASSPGQGADEQFF.

The V call is TRBV28, the J call TRBJ1-6; D remains unclear. V dropped 3 bases and J dropped 5 bases, with 8 bases sitting between them. Per germline, CDR1 MDHEN and CDR2 SYDVKM. The CDR3 is 14 amino acids. The CDR3 DNA reads as TGTGCCAGCAGTTTTTGGTCAAATAATTCACCCCTCCACTTT. Amino acid sequence: CASSFWSNNSPLHF.

The chain recombines TRBV7-6 with TRBJ2-1, with a weak D call TRBD1 (5 bases). The germline V gene has CDR1 SGHVS and CDR2 FNYEAQ. This CDR3 is built from 15 residues. The germline V and J ends were trimmed by 0 bases and 5 bases, with 11 bases remaining between them. CDR3 amino acids: CASSLAGARNNEQFF. The CDR3 bases are TGTGCCAGCAGCTTAGCAGGGGCCCGAAACAATGAGCAGTTCTTC.

This clonotype was seen a handful of times. Here the CDR3 DNA reads TGTGCCAGCAGCCCCGACAGATACACCGGGGAGCTGTTTTTT. Its protein product is CASSPDRYTGELFF. The chain recombines TRBV7-2 with TRBJ2-2; possible D gene TRBD1, 5 bases. The germline gives CDR1 SGHTA, CDR2 FQGNSA. Deletions cut 5 bases from V and 3 bases from J, with 10 bases between. The CDR3 has 14 residues.

The V gene is TRBV5-1, the J gene TRBJ2-3; 10 bases line up with TRBD2. This CDR3 has 15 amino acids. Germline V gene data show CDR1 as SGHRS and CDR2 as YFSETQ. V lost 5 bases and J lost 0; bases outside the gene matches: 3. The CDR3 here is CASRLAGSSTDTQYF. The CDR3 DNA sequence: TGCGCCAGCAGACTAGCGGGGTCTAGCACAGATACGCAGTATTTT.

This clonotype was recorded at least ten times. This rearrangement joins TRBV20-1 to TRBJ2-7, with 8 bases aligning to TRBD2. CDR3 length: 13 amino acids. The germline V gene encodes CDR1 DFQATT and CDR2 SNEGSKA (reference sequence). V lost 3 bases, J lost 4 bases, and 5 bases stayed unmatched. The CDR3 region is CSARETSDYEQYF. The DNA for the CDR3 is TGCAGTGCTAGGGAGACTAGCGATTACGAGCAGTACTTC.

The rearrangement joins TRBV18 to TRBJ2-1; the match to TRBD2 covers 10 bases. Germline loops: CDR1 KGHSH, CDR2 LQKENI. CDR3 length: 18 amino acids. The junction had 17 bases not matched to a gene; V was cut back by 3 bases and J by 9 bases. In DNA, the CDR3 is TGTGCCAGCTCACCGGGGTCTCCGGGACTAGCGCCAATGGGTGAGCAGTTCTTC. This translates into CASSPGSPGLAPMGEQFF.